This T cell receptor beta chain comes out of a study of T cells in narcolepsy. About the study: Donors had narcolepsy type 1 or type 2, or were healthy controls.

As regards this clone: Antigen unknown.

Study-wide results and limits: Healthy controls reportedly lacked the autoreactive clonotypes serially found in patients' blood. Autoreactive clone sequences were missing from some blood memory CD4+ repertoires. Comparing one patient's CSF and blood CD4+ clonotypes highlighted HCRT- and TRIB2-specific autoreactive clonotypes.

This CDR3 spans 16 amino acids. The germline gives CDR1 MGHRA, CDR2 YSYEKL. Trimming cost V 3 bases and J 6 bases; bases outside gene matches: 12. Produced via immunoSEQ multiplex PCR; TCRdb's table is partial and in-frame only. The sample holds approximately 30,000 clones, around 80% seen once. Sequences were obtained from memory (CD45RA-) CD4+ T cells from blood. This chain joins TRBV4-1 and TRBJ1-2, with 8 bases fitting TRBD1. The TCR was taken from a human donor in good health. The CDR3 loop is CASSHESTGARNGYTF. The CDR3, as DNA: TGCGCCAGCAGCCACGAATCGACAGGGGCGAGAAATGGCTACACCTTC.